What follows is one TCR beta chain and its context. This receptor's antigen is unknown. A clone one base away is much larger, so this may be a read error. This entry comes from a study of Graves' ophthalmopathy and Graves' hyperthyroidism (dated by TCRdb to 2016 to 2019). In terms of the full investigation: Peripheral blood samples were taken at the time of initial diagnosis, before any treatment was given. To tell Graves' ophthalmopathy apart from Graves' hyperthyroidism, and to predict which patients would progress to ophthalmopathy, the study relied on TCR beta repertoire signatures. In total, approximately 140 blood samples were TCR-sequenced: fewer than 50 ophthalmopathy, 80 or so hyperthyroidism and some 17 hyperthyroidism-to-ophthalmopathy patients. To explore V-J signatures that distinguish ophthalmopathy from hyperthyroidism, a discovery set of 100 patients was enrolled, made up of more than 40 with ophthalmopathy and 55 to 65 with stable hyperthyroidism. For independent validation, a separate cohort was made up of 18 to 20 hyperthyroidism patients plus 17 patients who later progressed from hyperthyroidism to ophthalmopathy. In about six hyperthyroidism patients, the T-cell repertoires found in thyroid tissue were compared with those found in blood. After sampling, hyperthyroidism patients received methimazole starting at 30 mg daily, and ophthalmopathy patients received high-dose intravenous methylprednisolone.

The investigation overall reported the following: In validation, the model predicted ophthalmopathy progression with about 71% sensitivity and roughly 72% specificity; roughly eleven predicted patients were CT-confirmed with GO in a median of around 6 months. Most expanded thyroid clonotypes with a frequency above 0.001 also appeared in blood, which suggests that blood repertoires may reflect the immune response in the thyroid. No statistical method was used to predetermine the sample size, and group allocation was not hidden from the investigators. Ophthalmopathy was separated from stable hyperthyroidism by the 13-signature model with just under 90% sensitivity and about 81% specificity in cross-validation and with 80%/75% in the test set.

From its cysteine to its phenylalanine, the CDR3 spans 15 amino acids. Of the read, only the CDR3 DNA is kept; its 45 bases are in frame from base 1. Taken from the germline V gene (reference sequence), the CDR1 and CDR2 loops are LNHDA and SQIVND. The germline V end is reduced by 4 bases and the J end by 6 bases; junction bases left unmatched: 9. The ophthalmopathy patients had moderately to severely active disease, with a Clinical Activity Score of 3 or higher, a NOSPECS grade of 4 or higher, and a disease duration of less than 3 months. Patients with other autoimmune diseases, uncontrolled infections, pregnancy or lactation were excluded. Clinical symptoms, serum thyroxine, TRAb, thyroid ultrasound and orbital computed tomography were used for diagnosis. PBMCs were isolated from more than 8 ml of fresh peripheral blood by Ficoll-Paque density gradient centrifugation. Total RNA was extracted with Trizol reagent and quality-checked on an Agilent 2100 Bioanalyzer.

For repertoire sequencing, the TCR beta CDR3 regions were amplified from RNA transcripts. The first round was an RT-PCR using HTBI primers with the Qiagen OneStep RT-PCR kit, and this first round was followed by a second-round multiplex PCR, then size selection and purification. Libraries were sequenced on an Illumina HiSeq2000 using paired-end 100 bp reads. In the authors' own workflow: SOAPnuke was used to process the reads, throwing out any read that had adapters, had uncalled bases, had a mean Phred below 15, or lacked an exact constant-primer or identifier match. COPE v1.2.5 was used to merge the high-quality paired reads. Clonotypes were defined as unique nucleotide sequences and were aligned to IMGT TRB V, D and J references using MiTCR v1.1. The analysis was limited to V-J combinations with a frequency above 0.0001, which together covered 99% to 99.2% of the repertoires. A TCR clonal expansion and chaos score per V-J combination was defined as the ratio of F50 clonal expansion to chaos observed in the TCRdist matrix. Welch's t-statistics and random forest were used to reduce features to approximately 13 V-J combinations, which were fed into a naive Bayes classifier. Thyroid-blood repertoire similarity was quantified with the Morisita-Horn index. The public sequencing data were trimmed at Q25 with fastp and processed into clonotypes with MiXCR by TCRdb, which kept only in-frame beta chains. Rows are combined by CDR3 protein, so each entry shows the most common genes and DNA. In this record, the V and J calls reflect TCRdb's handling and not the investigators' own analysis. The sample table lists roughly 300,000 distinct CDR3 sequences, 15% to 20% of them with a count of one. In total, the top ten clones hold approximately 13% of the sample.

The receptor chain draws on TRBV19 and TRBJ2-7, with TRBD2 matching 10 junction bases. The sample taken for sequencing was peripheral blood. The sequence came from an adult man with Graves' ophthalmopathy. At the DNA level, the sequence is TGTGCCAGTAGTAGCGGAGCGGGAGGGCCCTGCGAGCAGTACTTC. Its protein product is CASSSGAGGPCEQYF.